Listed below are T cell receptor beta chains from one sample, sequenced in a study of CD8+CD57+ T cells in acquired aplastic anemia. In TCRdb, the reads were re-called with MiXCR into one record per CDR3 protein. The sample holds 400,000 to 600,000 distinct CDR3 sequences, more than 25% seen once. The specimen was sorted CD4+, CD8+, or CD8+CD57+ T cells (not recorded which) from PBMCs. These receptors were collected from a human donor with aplastic anemia. The CDR3 runs from the conserved cysteine through the conserved F or W. A D gene is named only where the DNA matches it firmly. Size values are once, few and many counts, or a class for expanded clones, and some rows have none.

V gene: TRBV10-3; D gene: .; J gene: TRBJ2-7; clone size: once; CDR3 DNA: TGTGCCATCAGTAAAGTCGACAGATACGAGCAATACTTC; CDR3 protein: CAISKVDRYEQYF
V gene: TRBV10-3; D gene: .; J gene: TRBJ1-4; clone size: few; CDR3 DNA: TGTGCCATCAGTGAAGTAATCCAGGGGAACGAAAAACTGTTTTTT; CDR3 protein: CAISEVIQGNEKLFF
V gene: TRBV12-3/TRBV12-4; D gene: .; J gene: TRBJ1-1; clone size: .; CDR3 DNA: TGTGCCAGCAGAAGACAGGCAAACACTGAAGCTTTCTTT; CDR3 protein: CASRRQANTEAFF
V gene: TRBV2; D gene: TRBD2; J gene: TRBJ2-7; clone size: .; CDR3 DNA: TGTGCCAGCAGTGAGCCCTTGGGACTAGCGGGAGAAGAGCAGTACTTC; CDR3 protein: CASSEPLGLAGEEQYF
V gene: TRBV29-1; D gene: TRBD1; J gene: TRBJ2-7; clone size: many; CDR3 DNA: TGCAGCGTTGAGATAAGTGGGACAGGGGGCTTCGAGCAGTACTTC; CDR3 protein: CSVEISGTGGFEQYF
V gene: TRBV6-5; D gene: .; J gene: TRBJ1-2; clone size: many; CDR3 DNA: TGTGCCAGCAGTTCGGAGCTTAACTATGGCTACACCTTC; CDR3 protein: CASSSELNYGYTF
V gene: TRBV10-1; D gene: .; J gene: TRBJ2-5; clone size: many; CDR3 DNA: TGCGCCAGCAGTGAAGGGGCTAGGGAGACCCAGTACTTC; CDR3 protein: CASSEGARETQYF
V gene: TRBV30; D gene: TRBD1; J gene: TRBJ1-1; clone size: .; CDR3 DNA: TGTGCCTGGAGTGGGGTGGGACAGGTGAACACTGAAGCTTTCTTT; CDR3 protein: CAWSGVGQVNTEAFF
V gene: TRBV25-1; D gene: .; J gene: TRBJ1-4; clone size: many; CDR3 DNA: TGTGCCAGCAGTGACTCCGGGGGACTGTTTTTT; CDR3 protein: CASSDSGGLFF
V gene: TRBV9; D gene: TRBD2; J gene: TRBJ2-2; clone size: .; CDR3 DNA: TGTGCCAGCAGCGCTATGACTAGCGGGGGCGGGGAGCTGTTTTTT; CDR3 protein: CASSAMTSGGGELFF